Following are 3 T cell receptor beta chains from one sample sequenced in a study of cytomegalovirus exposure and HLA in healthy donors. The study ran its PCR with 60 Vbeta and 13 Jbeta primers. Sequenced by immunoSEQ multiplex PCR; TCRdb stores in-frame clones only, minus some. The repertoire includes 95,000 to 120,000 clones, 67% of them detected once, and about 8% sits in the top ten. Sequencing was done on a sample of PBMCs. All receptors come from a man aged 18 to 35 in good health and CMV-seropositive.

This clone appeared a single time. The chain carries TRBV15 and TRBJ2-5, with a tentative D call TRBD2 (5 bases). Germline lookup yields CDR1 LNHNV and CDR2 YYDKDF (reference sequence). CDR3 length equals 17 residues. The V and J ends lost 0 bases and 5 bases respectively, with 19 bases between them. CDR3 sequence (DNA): TGTGCCACCAGCAGAGAAAGGTCCCACTGGACGGGGGAGACCCAGTACTTC. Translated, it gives CATSRERSHWTGETQYF.

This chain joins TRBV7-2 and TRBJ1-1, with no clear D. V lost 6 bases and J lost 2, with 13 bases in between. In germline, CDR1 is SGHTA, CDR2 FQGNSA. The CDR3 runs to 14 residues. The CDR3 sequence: CASRLQLANTEAFF. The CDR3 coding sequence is TGTGCCAGCAGACTACAGCTAGCAAACACTGAAGCTTTCTTT.

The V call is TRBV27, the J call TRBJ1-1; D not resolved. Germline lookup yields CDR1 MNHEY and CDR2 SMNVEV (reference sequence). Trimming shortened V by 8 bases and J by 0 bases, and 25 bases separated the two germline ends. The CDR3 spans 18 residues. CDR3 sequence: CASLPLVPDSPMNTEAFF. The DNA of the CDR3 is TGTGCCAGCCTCCCCCTGGTACCGGACTCCCCGATGAACACTGAAGCTTTCTTT.